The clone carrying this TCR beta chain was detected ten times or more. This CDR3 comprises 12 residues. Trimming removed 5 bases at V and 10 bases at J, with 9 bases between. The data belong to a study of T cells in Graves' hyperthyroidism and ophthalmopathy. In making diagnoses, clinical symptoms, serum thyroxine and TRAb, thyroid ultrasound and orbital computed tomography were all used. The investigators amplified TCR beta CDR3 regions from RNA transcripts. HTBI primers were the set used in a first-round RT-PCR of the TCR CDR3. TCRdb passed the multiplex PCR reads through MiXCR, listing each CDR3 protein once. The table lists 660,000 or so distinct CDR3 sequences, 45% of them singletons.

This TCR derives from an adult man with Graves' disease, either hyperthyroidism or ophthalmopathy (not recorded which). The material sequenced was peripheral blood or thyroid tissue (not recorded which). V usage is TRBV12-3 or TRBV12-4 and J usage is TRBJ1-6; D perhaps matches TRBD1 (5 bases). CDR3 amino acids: CASSRDGSPLHF. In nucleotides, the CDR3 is TGTGCCAGCAGTCGGGACGGATCACCCCTCCACTTT.